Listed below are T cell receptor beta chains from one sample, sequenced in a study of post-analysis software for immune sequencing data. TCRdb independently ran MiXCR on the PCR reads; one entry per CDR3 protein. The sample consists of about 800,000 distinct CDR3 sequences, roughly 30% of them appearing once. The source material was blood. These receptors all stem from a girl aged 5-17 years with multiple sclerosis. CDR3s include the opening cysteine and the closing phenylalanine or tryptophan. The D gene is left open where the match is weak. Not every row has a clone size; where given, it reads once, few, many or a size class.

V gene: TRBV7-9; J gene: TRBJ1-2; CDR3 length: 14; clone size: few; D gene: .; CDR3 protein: CASSPTIGPTGYTF; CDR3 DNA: TGTGCCAGCAGCCCTACTATCGGCCCCACCGGCTACACCTTC
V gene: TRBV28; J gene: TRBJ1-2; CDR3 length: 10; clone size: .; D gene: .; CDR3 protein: CASSHGGYTF; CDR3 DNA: TGTGCCAGCAGTCACGGTGGCTACACCTTC
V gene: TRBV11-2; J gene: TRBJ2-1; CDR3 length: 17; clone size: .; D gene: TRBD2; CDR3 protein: CASSFKSGGRAYNEQFF; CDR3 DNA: TGTGCCAGCAGCTTTAAGTCCGGCGGGAGGGCCTACAATGAGCAGTTCTTC
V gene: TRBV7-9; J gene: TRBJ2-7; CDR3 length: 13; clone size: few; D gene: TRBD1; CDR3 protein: CASRYGTAYEQYF; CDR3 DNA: TGTGCCAGCAGATACGGGACAGCCTACGAGCAGTACTTC
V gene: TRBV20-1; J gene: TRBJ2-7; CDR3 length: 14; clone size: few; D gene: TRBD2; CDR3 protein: CSARRTSGRYEQYF; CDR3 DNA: TGCAGTGCTCGAAGGACTAGCGGGAGGTACGAGCAGTACTTC
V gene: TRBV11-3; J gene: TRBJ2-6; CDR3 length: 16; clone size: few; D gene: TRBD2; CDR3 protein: CASSGGGRSGANVLTF; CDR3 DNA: TGTGCCAGCAGCGGGGGGGGTCGCTCTGGGGCCAACGTCCTGACTTTC
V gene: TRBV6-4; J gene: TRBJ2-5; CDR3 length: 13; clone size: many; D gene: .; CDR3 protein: CASSESPGATQYF; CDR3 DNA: TGTGCCAGCAGTGAGTCCCCCGGGGCGACCCAGTACTTC
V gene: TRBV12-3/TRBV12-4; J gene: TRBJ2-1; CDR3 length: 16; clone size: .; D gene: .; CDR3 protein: CASSFLRSSSYNEQFF; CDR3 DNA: TGTGCCAGCAGTTTTCTAAGGTCCAGCTCCTACAATGAGCAGTTCTTC
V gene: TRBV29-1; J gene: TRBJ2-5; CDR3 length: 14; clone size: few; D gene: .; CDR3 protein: CSVGGPTLQETQYF; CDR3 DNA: TGCAGCGTTGGGGGTCCCACCCTCCAGGAGACCCAGTACTTC
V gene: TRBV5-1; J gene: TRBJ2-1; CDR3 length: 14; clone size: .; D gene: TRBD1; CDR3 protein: CASSSRTGPNEQFF; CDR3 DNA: TGCGCCAGCAGCTCCAGGACAGGGCCGAATGAGCAGTTCTTC
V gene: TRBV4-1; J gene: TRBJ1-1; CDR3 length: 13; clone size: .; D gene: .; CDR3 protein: CASSWSRGTEAFF; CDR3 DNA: TGCGCCAGCAGCTGGAGCCGGGGCACTGAAGCTTTCTTT
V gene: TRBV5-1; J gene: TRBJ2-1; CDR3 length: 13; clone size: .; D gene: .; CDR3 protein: CASRLDGYNEQFF; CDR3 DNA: TGCGCCAGCAGACTCGATGGGTACAATGAGCAGTTCTTC
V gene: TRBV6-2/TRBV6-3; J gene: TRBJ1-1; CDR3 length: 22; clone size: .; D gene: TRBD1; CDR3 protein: CASSYPDLGSFFSEDRGTEAFF; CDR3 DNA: TGTGCCAGCAGTTACCCGGACTTGGGTTCGTTTTTTTCCGAAGACAGGGGCACTGAAGCTTTCTTT
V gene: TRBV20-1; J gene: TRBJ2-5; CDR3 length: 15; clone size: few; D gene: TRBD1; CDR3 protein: CSARVPTGWEETQYF; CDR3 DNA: TGCAGTGCTAGGGTACCGACAGGGTGGGAAGAGACCCAGTACTTC
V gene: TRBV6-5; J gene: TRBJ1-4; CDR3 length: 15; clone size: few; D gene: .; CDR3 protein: CASSLGGNGEEKLFF; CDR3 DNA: TGTGCCAGCAGCCTGGGGGGGAATGGGGAGGAAAAACTGTTTTTT
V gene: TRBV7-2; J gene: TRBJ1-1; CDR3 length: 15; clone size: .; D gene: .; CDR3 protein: CASSLGAGPNTEAFF; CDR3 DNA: TGTGCCAGCAGCTTAGGGGCTGGACCGAACACTGAAGCTTTCTTT
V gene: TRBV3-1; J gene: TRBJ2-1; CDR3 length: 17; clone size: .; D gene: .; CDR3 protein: CAGSQGRMGSGRDEQFF; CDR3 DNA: TGTGCCGGCAGCCAAGGACGAATGGGGTCGGGTCGGGATGAGCAGTTCTTC
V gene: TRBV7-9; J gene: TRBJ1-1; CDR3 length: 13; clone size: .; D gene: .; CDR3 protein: CASSWTLSSEAFF; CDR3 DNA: TGTGCCAGCAGCTGGACGTTATCTAGTGAAGCTTTCTTT
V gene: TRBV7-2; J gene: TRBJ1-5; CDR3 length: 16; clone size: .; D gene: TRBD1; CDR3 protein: CASSLPQGQGYQPQHF; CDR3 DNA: TGTGCCAGCAGTCTTCCCCAGGGACAGGGATATCAGCCCCAGCATTTT
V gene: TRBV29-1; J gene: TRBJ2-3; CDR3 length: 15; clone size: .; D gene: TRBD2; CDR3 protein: CSVDQREGGTDTQYF; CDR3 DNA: TGCAGCGTTGACCAGCGGGAGGGCGGCACAGATACGCAGTATTTT
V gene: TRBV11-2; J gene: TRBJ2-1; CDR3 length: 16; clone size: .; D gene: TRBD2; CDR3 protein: CASSYNLAGVNNEQFF; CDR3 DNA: TGTGCCAGCAGCTACAATTTAGCGGGAGTAAACAATGAGCAGTTCTTC
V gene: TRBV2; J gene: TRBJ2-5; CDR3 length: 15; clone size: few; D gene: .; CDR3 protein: CASSGGDSLKETQYF; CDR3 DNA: TGTGCCAGCAGTGGCGGGGATTCCTTAAAAGAGACCCAGTACTTC
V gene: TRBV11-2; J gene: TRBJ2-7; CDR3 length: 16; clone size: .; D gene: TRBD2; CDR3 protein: CASSLASGLAGYEQYF; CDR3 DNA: TGTGCCAGCAGCTTAGCTTCGGGACTAGCGGGTTACGAGCAGTACTTC
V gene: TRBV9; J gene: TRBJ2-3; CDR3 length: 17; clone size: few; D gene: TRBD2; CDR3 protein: CASSRNPAGEVIDTQYF; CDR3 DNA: TGTGCCAGCAGCCGCAACCCGGCGGGAGAGGTCATAGATACGCAGTATTTT
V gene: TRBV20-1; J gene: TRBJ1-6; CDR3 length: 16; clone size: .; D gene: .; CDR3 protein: CSAREGQNGYNSPRHF; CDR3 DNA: TGCAGTGCTAGAGAAGGACAGAACGGGTATAATTCACCCCGCCACTTT
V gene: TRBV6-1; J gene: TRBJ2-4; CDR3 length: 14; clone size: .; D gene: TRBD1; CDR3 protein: CASRGGQGGYIQYF; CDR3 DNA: TGTGCCAGCAGGGGCGGACAGGGGGGGTACATTCAGTACTTC
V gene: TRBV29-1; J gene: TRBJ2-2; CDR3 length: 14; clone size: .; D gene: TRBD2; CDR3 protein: CSVGLAGVSGELFF; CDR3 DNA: TGCAGCGTCGGACTAGCGGGGGTTTCGGGGGAGCTGTTTTTT
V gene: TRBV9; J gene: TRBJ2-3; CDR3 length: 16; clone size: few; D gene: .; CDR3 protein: CASSVSGSGMMDTQYF; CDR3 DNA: TGTGCCAGCAGCGTTTCAGGTAGCGGAATGATGGATACGCAGTATTTT
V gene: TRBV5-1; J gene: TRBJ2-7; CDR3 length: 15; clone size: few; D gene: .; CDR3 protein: CASSPSGPEGYGQYF; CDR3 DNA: TGCGCCAGCAGCCCATCGGGCCCCGAGGGCTACGGGCAGTACTTC
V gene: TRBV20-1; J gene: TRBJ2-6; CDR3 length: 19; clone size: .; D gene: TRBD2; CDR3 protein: CSAREVTGGVSSGANVLTF; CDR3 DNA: TGCAGTGCTAGAGAGGTGACGGGAGGGGTCAGCTCTGGGGCCAACGTCCTGACTTTC
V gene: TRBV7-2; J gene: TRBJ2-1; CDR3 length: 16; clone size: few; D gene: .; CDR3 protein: CASSLTGDSSYNEQFF; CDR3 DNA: TGTGCCAGCAGCTTAACGGGGGACAGCTCCTACAATGAGCAGTTCTTC
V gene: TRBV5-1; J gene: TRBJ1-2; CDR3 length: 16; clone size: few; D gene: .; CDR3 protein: CASSPAQGQPVYGYTF; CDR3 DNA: TGCGCCAGCAGCCCTGCACAAGGACAGCCGGTCTATGGCTACACCTTC
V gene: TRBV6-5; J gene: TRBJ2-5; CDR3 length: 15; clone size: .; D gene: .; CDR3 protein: CASSELEGGLETQYF; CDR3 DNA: TGTGCCAGCAGTGAACTAGAGGGAGGCTTAGAGACCCAGTACTTC